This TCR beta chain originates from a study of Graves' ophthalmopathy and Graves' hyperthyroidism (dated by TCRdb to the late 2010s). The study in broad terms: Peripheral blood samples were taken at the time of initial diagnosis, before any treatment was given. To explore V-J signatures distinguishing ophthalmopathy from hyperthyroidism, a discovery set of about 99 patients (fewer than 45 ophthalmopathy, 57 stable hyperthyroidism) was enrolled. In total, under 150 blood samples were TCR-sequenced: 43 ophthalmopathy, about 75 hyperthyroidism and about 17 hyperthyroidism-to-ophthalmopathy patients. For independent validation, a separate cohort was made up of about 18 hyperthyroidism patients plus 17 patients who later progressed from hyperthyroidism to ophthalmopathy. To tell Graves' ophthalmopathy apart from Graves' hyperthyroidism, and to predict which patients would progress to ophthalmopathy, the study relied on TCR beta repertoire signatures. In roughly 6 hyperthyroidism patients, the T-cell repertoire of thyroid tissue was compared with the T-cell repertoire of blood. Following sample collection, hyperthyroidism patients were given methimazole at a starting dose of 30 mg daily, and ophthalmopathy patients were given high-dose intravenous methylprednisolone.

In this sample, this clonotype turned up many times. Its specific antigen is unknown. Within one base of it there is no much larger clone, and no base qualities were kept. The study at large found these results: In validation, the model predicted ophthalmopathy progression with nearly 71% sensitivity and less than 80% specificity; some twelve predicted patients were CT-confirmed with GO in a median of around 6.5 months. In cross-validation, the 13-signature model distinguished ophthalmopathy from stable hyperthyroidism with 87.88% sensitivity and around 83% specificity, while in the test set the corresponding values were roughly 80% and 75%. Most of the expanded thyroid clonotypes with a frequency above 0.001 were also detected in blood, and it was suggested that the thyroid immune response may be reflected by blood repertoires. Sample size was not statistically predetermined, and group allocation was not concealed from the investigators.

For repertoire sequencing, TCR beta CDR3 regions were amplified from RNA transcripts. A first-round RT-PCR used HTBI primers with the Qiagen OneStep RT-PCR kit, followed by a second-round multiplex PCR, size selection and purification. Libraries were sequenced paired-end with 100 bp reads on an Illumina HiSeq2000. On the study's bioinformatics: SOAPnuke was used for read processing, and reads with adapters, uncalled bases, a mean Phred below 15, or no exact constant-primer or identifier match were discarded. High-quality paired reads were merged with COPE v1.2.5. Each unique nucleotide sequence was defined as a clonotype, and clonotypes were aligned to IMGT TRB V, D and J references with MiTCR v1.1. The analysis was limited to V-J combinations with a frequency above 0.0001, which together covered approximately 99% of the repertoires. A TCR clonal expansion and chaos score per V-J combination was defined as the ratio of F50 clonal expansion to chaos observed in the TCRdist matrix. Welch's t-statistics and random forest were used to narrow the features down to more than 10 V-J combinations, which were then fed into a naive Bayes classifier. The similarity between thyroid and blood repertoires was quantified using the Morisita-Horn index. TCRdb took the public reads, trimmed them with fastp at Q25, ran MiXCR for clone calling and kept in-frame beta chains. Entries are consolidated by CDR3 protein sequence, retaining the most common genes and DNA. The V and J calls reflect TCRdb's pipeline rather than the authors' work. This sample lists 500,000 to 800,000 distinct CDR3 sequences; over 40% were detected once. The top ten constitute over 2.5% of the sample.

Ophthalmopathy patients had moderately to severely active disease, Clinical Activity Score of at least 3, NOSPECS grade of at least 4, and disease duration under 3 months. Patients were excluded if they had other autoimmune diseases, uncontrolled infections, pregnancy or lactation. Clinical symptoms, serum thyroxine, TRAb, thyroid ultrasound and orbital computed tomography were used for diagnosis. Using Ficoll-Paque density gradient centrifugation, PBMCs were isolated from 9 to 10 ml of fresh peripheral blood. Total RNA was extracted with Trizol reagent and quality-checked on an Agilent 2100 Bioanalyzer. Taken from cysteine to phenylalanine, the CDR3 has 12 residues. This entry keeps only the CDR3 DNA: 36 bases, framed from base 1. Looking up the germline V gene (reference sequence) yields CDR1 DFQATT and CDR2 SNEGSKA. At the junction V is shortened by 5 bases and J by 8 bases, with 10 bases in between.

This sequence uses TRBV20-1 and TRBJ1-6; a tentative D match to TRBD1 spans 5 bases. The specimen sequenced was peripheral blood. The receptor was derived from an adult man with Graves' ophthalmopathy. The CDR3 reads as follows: CSAQGSHSPLHF. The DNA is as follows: TGCAGTGCTCAGGGCAGTCATTCACCCCTCCACTTT.